This TCR beta chain was sequenced in a study of blood T cell repertoires in COVID-19. Turning to the study itself: PBMCs, B-cell-depleted T cells, or T cells provided the cDNA or gDNA that made up the material.

Clones were read by immunoSEQ multiplex PCR, and TCRdb kept only the in-frame ones, dropping some. The sample carries approximately 210,000 clones, roughly 90% recorded once. V was shortened by 0 bases and J by 3 bases, with 19 bases between the two germline ends. This CDR3 is built from 18 residues. Germline CDR1 reads SGHNT; CDR2 reads YENEEA. Material: peripheral blood. The J gene is TRBJ2-3, the V gene TRBV11-3; maybe TRBD1 (7 bases). This clonotype originated in a woman between 35 and 50 years old who had recovered from COVID-19. The CDR3 reads CASSLDREGGGRTDTQYF. The CDR3 region has the DNA TGTGCCAGCAGCTTAGATCGAGAAGGAGGGGGCAGGACAGATACGCAGTATTTT.